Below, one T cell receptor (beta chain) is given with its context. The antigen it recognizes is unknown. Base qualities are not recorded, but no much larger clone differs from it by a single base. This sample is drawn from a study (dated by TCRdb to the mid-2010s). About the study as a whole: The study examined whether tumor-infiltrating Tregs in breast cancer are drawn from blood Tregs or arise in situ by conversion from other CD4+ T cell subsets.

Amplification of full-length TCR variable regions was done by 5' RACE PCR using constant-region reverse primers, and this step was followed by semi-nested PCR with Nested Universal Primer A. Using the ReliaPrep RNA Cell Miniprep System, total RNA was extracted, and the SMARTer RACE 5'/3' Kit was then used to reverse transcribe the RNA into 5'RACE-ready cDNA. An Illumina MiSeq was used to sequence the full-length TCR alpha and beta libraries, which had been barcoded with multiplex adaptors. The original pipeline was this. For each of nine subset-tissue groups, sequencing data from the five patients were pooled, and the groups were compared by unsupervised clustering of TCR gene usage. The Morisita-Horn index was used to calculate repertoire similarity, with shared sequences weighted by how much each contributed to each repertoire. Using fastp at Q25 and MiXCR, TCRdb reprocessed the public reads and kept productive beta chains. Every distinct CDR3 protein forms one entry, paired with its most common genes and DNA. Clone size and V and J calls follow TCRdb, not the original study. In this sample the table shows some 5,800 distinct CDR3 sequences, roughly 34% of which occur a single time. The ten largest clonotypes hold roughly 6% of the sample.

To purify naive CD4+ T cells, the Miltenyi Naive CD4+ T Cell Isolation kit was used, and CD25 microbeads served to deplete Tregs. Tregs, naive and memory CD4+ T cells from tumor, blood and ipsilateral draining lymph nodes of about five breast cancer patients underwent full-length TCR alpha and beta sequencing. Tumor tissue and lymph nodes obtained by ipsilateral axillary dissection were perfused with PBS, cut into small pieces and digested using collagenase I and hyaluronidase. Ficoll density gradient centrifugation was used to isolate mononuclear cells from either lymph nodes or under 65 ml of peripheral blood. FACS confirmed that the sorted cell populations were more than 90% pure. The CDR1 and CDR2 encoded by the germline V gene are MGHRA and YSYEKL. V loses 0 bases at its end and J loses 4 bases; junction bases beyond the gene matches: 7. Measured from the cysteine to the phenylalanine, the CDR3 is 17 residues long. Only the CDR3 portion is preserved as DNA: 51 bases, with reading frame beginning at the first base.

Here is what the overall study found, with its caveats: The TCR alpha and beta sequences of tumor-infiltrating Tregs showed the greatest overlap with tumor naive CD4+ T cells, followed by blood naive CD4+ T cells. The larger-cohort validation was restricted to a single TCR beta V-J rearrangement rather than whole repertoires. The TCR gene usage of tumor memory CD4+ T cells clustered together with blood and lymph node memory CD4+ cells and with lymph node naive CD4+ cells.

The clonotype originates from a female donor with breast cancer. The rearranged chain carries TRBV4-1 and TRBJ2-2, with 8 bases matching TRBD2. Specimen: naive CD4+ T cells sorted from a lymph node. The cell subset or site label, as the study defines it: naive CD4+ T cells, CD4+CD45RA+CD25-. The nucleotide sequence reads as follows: TGCGCCAGCAGCCAAGAAGCCAGCGGGGGAGGCACCGGGGAGCTGTTTTTT. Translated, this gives CASSQEASGGGTGELFF.